A selection of T cell receptor beta chains follows, all from one sample in a study of CDR3 diversity in severe acne. TCRdb ran MiXCR on the PCR reads and lists one entry per CDR3 protein. This sample yields fewer than 100,000 distinct CDR3 sequences, of which about 54% are seen a single time; roughly an eighth belongs to the top ten. Sequenced material: blood. Every receptor here comes from a male donor in good health, without acne. The CDR3 runs from the conserved cysteine through the conserved F or W. The D gene is left open where the match is weak. A row's size may be missing; if present it is once, few, many or a size class.

D gene,V gene,clone size,CDR3 length,J gene,CDR3 protein,CDR3 DNA
TRBD1,TRBV18,few,14,TRBJ1-3,CASSTRGAGNTIYF,TGTGCCAGCTCGACCAGGGGGGCTGGGAACACCATATATTTT
TRBD2,TRBV6-2/TRBV6-3,many,14,TRBJ2-7,CASFPAGEAYEQYF,TGTGCCAGTTTCCCAGCGGGGGAGGCCTACGAGCAGTACTTC
NA,TRBV25-1,NA,13,TRBJ1-5,CASSHPGDQPQHF,TGTGCCAGCAGCCATCCGGGGGATCAGCCCCAGCATTTT
NA,TRBV9,once,12,TRBJ2-7,CASSAWGNEQHF,TGTGCCAGCAGCGCTTGGGGCAATGAGCAGCACTTC
NA,TRBV6-5,NA,15,TRBJ1-1,CASSSSSGFLTEAFF,TGTGCCAGCAGCTCCAGTTCCGGCTTCTTAACTGAAGCTTTCTTT
TRBD1,TRBV20-1,NA,17,TRBJ1-2,CSARIPHGTGDKYGYTF,TGCAGTGCTAGAATCCCTCACGGGACAGGTGATAAGTATGGCTACACCTTC
NA,TRBV20-1,NA,14,TRBJ1-6,CSARQGGTNSPLHF,TGCAGTGCTAGACAGGGAGGGACTAATTCACCCCTCCACTTT
TRBD2,TRBV24-1,NA,15,TRBJ2-3,CATSDLGGRTDTQYF,TGTGCCACCAGTGATTTAGGCGGGAGGACAGATACGCAGTATTTT
TRBD1,TRBV5-1,NA,16,TRBJ2-7,CASRAGTADSSYEQYF,TGCGCCAGCAGAGCCGGGACAGCCGATAGCTCCTACGAGCAGTACTTC
NA,TRBV7-8,few,15,TRBJ1-2,CASSLAGGRNYGYTF,TGTGCCAGCAGCTTAGCGGGGGGCAGAAACTATGGCTACACCTTC
NA,TRBV11-3,NA,18,TRBJ2-2,CASSLEALSGGGTGELFF,TGTGCCAGCAGCTTAGAGGCGTTAAGCGGAGGGGGCACCGGGGAGCTGTTTTTT
NA,TRBV12-3/TRBV12-4,few,14,TRBJ1-2,CASSSQGSHYGYTF,TGTGCCAGCAGTTCTCAGGGGTCCCACTATGGCTACACCTTC
TRBD2,TRBV14,many,18,TRBJ2-1,CASSAYTGTSLSVNEQFF,TGTGCCAGCAGCGCCTATACCGGGACTAGCTTAAGTGTCAATGAGCAGTTCTTC
NA,TRBV11-2,many,14,TRBJ1-1,CASLRTAMNTEAFF,TGTGCCAGCCTAAGGACAGCCATGAACACTGAAGCTTTCTTT
TRBD1,TRBV6-6,many,14,TRBJ1-5,CASRAGQANQPQHF,TGTGCCAGCAGAGCAGGACAGGCCAATCAGCCCCAGCATTTT
TRBD2,TRBV19,many,17,TRBJ2-7,CASSIIASGRAGYEQYF,TGTGCCAGTAGTATAATAGCTAGCGGGAGGGCCGGCTACGAGCAGTACTTC
TRBD1,TRBV9,few,15,TRBJ1-6,CASSLGQEINSPLHF,TGTGCCAGCAGCTTAGGACAGGAAATTAATTCACCCCTCCACTTT
TRBD1,TRBV7-9,many,13,TRBJ2-7,CASSSRGLYEQYF,TGTGCCAGCAGCTCCAGGGGGCTCTACGAGCAGTACTTC
TRBD1,TRBV20-1,NA,15,TRBJ2-7,CSASARQGLLYEQYF,TGCAGTGCTAGTGCTCGACAGGGCTTGTTGTACGAGCAGTACTTC
NA,TRBV15,NA,14,TRBJ1-2,CATSSRDIRHGYTF,TGTGCCACCAGCAGCCGGGACATTCGGCATGGCTACACCTTC
NA,TRBV6-1,NA,14,TRBJ2-7,CASSPSPSVYEQYF,TGTGCCAGCAGCCCGAGTCCGTCGGTCTACGAGCAGTACTTC
NA,TRBV15,many,14,TRBJ2-7,CATSGGTLGYEQYF,TGTGCCACCAGCGGCGGGACCTTAGGCTACGAGCAGTACTTC
NA,TRBV28,many,14,TRBJ2-5,CASTKLGGGETQYF,TGTGCCAGCACCAAATTAGGAGGAGGGGAGACCCAGTACTTC
NA,TRBV7-2,NA,15,TRBJ2-1,CASSLDASSYNEQFF,TGTGCCAGCAGCTTGGACGCGAGCTCCTACAATGAGCAGTTCTTC
TRBD2,TRBV20-1,NA,16,TRBJ2-2,CSAELAGGPNTGELFF,TGCAGTGCGGAATTAGCGGGAGGGCCGAACACCGGGGAGCTGTTTTTT
NA,TRBV9,many,13,TRBJ1-1,CASSGISDTEAFF,TGTGCCAGCAGTGGTATATCCGACACTGAAGCTTTCTTT
NA,TRBV24-1,NA,13,TRBJ1-1,CATSAAGDTEAFF,TGTGCCACCAGCGCGGCCGGCGACACTGAAGCTTTCTTT
TRBD2,TRBV5-6,NA,16,TRBJ2-2,CASSLGLAGVPGELFF,TGTGCCAGCAGCCTCGGACTAGCGGGAGTTCCCGGGGAGCTGTTTTTT
TRBD2,TRBV11-2,NA,15,TRBJ2-7,CASSSGTSGEYEQYF,TGTGCCAGCAGCTCGGGGACTAGCGGGGAGTACGAGCAGTACTTC
NA,TRBV29-1,medium-sized,15,TRBJ2-7,CSVCAEQGPSYEQYF,TGCAGCGTTTGCGCGGAACAGGGACCCTCCTACGAGCAGTACTTC
NA,TRBV2,NA,10,TRBJ2-7,CASTKEKSYF,TGTGCCAGCACTAAGGAAAAATCGTACTTC
TRBD2,TRBV20-1,few,15,TRBJ2-3,CSATSGGPPGDTQYF,TGCAGTGCTACTAGCGGGGGGCCACCCGGAGATACGCAGTATTTT
TRBD1,TRBV20-1,many,15,TRBJ1-1,CSARGAGRGLTEAFF,TGCAGTGCTAGAGGAGCGGGCAGGGGGCTAACTGAAGCTTTCTTT
NA,TRBV27,many,13,TRBJ2-7,CASSSLGLYELYF,TGTGCCAGCAGTTCCCTAGGCCTCTACGAGCTGTACTTC
TRBD1,TRBV14,many,13,TRBJ1-2,CASSPQGIYGYTF,TGTGCCAGCAGCCCACAGGGGATCTATGGCTACACCTTC
NA,TRBV7-6,NA,15,TRBJ2-3,CASSLARGPSDTQYF,TGTGCCAGCAGCTTAGCGCGGGGCCCCAGTGATACGCAGTATTTT
TRBD1,TRBV7-3,NA,17,TRBJ2-5,CASSSGTGGEAWGTQYF,TGTGCCAGCAGCTCGGGGACAGGGGGCGAGGCGTGGGGGACCCAGTACTTC
NA,TRBV5-1,NA,13,TRBJ1-2,CASSLGGPGGYTF,TGCGCCAGCAGCTTGGGAGGGCCAGGAGGCTACACCTTC
NA,TRBV24-1,few,13,TRBJ2-7,CATSEGTSYEQYF,TGTGCCACCAGTGAAGGGACTTCCTACGAGCAGTACTTC
TRBD2,TRBV24-1,NA,14,TRBJ2-1,CATSDLAGGNEQFF,TGTGCCACCAGTGATCTAGCGGGAGGGAATGAGCAGTTCTTC
TRBD1,TRBV25-1,NA,15,TRBJ2-7,CASSGGNRDRDEQYF,TGTGCCAGCAGTGGAGGAAACCGGGACAGAGACGAGCAGTACTTC
NA,TRBV20-1,NA,13,TRBJ2-7,CSGPPAGTHEQYF,TGCAGTGGCCCCCCGGCAGGGACCCACGAGCAGTACTTC
TRBD1,TRBV6-1,NA,14,TRBJ2-7,CASSRQGQVDEQYF,TGTGCCAGCAGCAGACAGGGACAGGTCGACGAGCAGTACTTC
TRBD1,TRBV29-1,NA,14,TRBJ1-2,CSVEVTGVVYGYTF,TGCAGCGTTGAGGTGACAGGGGTAGTCTATGGCTACACCTTC
NA,TRBV7-6,NA,20,TRBJ1-5,CASSRGTEQYFGPGNQPQHF,NA
NA,TRBV2,NA,14,TRBJ2-7,CASSGDANSYEQYF,TGTGCCAGCAGTGGCGACGCTAACTCCTACGAGCAGTACTTC
NA,TRBV7-2,once,12,TRBJ1-2,CASSLFGHGYTF,TGTGCCAGCAGCTTATTCGGACATGGCTACACCTTC
TRBD1,TRBV11-2,NA,13,TRBJ2-7,CASSLAQGFEQYF,TGTGCCAGCAGCTTAGCACAGGGGTTCGAGCAGTACTTC
NA,TRBV2,NA,13,TRBJ1-5,CASRRFHQETQHF,TGTGCCAGCAGGAGGTTCCACCAAGAGACCCAGCATTTT
NA,TRBV6-6,once,15,TRBJ1-3,CASSYTEPYRNTIYF,TGTGCCAGCAGTTACACAGAACCATACCGAAACACCATATATTTT
NA,TRBV12-3/TRBV12-4,NA,13,TRBJ1-6,CASTLSTGHPLHF,TGTGCCAGCACCCTATCCACTGGTCACCCCCTCCACTTT
TRBD2,TRBV7-6,NA,17,TRBJ2-3,CASSLGGLAEGRDTQYF,TGTGCCAGCAGCTTGGGAGGACTAGCGGAGGGGCGTGATACGCAGTATTTT
NA,TRBV7-3,few,14,TRBJ2-2,CASSQQTGTGELFF,TGTGCCAGCAGCCAACAAACGGGCACCGGGGAGCTGTTTTTT